A single count supports the clone carrying this T cell receptor beta chain. Its target is not known. Libraries were prepared by immunoSEQ multiplex PCR; TCRdb keeps only in-frame clonotypes and omits some of them. Found here are 150,000 to 200,000 clones, around 92% of them singletons; the top ten hold roughly 9.2%. This entry comes from a study of T cell responses to AZD1222 COVID-19 vaccine. Study-wide points: Seropositive status at baseline applied to only 6 or 7 AZD1222 recipients. Clonal diversity may have been underestimated in mostly white British donors.

This receptor was taken from an adult in good health. This material consisted of peripheral blood, taken on day 0 of AZD1222 vaccination.

The CDR3 nucleotides read TGTGCCAGTAGTGGGCGGGCGATTACAGATACGCAGTATTTT. This gives the protein CASSGRAITDTQYF. The chain combines TRBV19 with TRBJ2-3; perhaps TRBD2 as D (5 bases). The germline CDR1 and CDR2 sequences are LNHDA and SQIVND (reference sequence). The CDR3 is made up of 14 amino acids. The germline V and J ends were trimmed by 5 bases and 3 bases, with 12 bases remaining between them.